The 10 T cell receptor beta chains presented below share a single source sample, sequenced in a study of blood T cells in healthy people across ages. Through a sample-barcoded 5' primer and a J-beta primer mix, a second PCR was run for about 6 to 12 cycles. MiXCR, applied by TCRdb to the 5' RACE reads, yields one record per CDR3 protein. The sample contains some 1,000,000 distinct CDR3 sequences, almost 25% of which appear only once. The same data also contributed to another study, on T cells of mothers and their children.

The specimen was blood. The receptors stem from a girl aged 2 to 9 in good health.

This clonotype showed up just a few times. The chain recombines TRBV13 with TRBJ2-4, with unresolved D. The CDR3 is 15 residues long. Germline CDR1 PRHDT, CDR2 FYEKMQ (reference sequence). Trimming shortened V by 1 base and J by 1 base, and 8 bases separated the two germline ends. For the CDR3, the DNA is TGTGCCAGCAGCTTAGAGGGATCGGCCAAAAACATTCAGTACTTC. As protein: CASSLEGSAKNIQYF.

There are a few counts of this clonotype. The chain uses TRBV7-2 and TRBJ2-1, with TRBD2 matching over 7 bases. CDR3 length equals 17 residues. V dropped 1 base and J dropped 8; count of bases not matched to a gene: 14. CDR1 and CDR2 (germline): SGHTA, FQGNSA. The CDR3 DNA follows: TGTGCCAGCAGCTTAGGGTCCAGACTAGCAGTTGGCCATGAGCAGTTCTTC. Translation: CASSLGSRLAVGHEQFF.

This clonotype was observed a few times. The genes are TRBV2 and TRBJ1-1, with D perhaps TRBD1 (6 bases). V was trimmed by 3 bases and J by 4 bases, leaving 18 bases between them. Germline lookup yields CDR1 SNHLY and CDR2 FYNNEI. The length of the CDR3 is 16 residues. The CDR3 region has the DNA TGTGCCAGCAGTGATGGGGGCCGTGGGGGAACCACTGAAGCTTTCTTT. Residues: CASSDGGRGGTTEAFF.

This clonotype was detected only a few times. V is TRBV2 and J is TRBJ2-5; TRBD2 might be the D (6 bases). Germline V gene data show CDR1 as SNHLY and CDR2 as FYNNEI. V was trimmed by 2 bases and J by 5 bases, leaving 15 bases between them. This CDR3 contains 15 residues. This CDR3 reads CASSELAQVYETQYF. The CDR3 DNA reads TGTGCCAGCAGTGAACTAGCGCAGGTTTACGAGACCCAGTACTTC.

The chain recombines TRBV4-1 with TRBJ2-5; 7 bases are shared with TRBD2. The CDR3 covers 15 residues. With 3 bases clipped from V and 1 base from J, the junction kept 5 bases outside the gene matches. Germline V gene sequence: CDR1 MGHRA, CDR2 YSYEKL. CDR3 amino acids: CASSHLPSGQETQYF. CDR3 nucleotide sequence: TGCGCCAGCAGCCACCTCCCTAGCGGCCAAGAGACCCAGTACTTC.

This clonotype was found a few times. This CDR3 is CATGGSGLAPHEQYF. In DNA form, the CDR3 reads TGTGCCACTGGGGGATCGGGACTAGCCCCCCACGAGCAGTACTTC. The chain has TRBV10-3 and TRBJ2-7; 9 nucleotides agree with TRBD2. Germline V gene sequence: CDR1 ENHRY, CDR2 SYGVKD. V was clipped by 10 bases and J by 5 bases; unmatched bases: 15. This CDR3 has 15 residues.

The chain carries TRBV6-5 and TRBJ1-5, with a possible D match to TRBD1 (5 bases). This CDR3 spans 16 amino acids. Germline lookup yields CDR1 MNHEY and CDR2 SVGAGI. Trimming removed 4 bases at V and 6 bases at J, with 19 bases between. The CDR3 bases are TGTGCCAGCAGTTCCCCTGGGCAGGGTCTCGGTCAGCCCCAGCATTTT. It encodes CASSSPGQGLGQPQHF.

This clonotype appeared a few times. The chain is built from TRBV12-3 or TRBV12-4 and TRBJ1-4; D call uncertain. CDR3 length equals 13 residues. The V end was cut by 5 bases, the J end by 5 bases, with 9 bases between. CDR3 loop: CASSTGRNEKLFF. CDR3 nucleotides: TGTGCCAGCAGTACCGGACGGAATGAAAAACTGTTTTTT.

The chain has TRBV12-3 or TRBV12-4 and TRBJ2-6; no clear D. V lost 6 bases and J lost 1, with 10 bases in between. CDR3 length: 15 residues. The CDR3 region has the DNA TGTGCCAGCAGACAAGGCCCTTCTGGGGCCAACGTCCTGACTTTC. It encodes CASRQGPSGANVLTF.

The chain couples TRBV2 to TRBJ2-7, with D unresolved. The V gene lost 11 bases and the J gene lost 3 bases, with 20 bases spanning the gap. This CDR3 contains 14 residues. Germline V lookup: CDR1 SNHLY, CDR2 FYNNEI. This chain's CDR3 is CASRPTEPGYEQYF. In DNA, the CDR3 is TGTGCCTCACGACCGACGGAGCCCGGCTACGAGCAGTACTTC. The full variable domain, with the rest looked up from reference TRBV2 and TRBJ2-7, is EPEVTQTPSHQVTQMGQEVILRCVPISNHLYFYWYRQILGQKVEFLVSFYNNEISEKSEIFDDQFSVERPDGSNFTLKIRSTKLEDSAMYFCASRPTEPGYEQYFGPGTRLTVT.